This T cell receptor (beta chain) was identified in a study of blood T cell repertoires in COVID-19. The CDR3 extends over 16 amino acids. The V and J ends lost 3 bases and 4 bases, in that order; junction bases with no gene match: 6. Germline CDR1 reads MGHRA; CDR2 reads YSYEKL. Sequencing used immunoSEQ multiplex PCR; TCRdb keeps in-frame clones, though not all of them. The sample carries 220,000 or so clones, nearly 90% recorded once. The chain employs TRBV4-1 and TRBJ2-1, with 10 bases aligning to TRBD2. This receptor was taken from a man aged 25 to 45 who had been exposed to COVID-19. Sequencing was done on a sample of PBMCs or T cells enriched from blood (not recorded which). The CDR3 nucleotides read TGCGCCAGCAGCCATGAAAGCGGGGGGGCGTACAATGAGCAGTTCTTC. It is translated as CASSHESGGAYNEQFF.